Following are 9 T cell receptor beta chains from one sample sequenced in a study of siplizumab effects on memory and regulatory T cells. TCRdb keeps only in-frame clones here, not all; method: immunoSEQ multiplex PCR. The sample includes about 87,000 clones, approximately 90% of them seen just once. Sequenced material: Tregs sorted from blood. All receptors come from a human donor in good health.

The chain couples TRBV5-1 to TRBJ1-2, with D uncertain. Germline V gives CDR1 SGHRS, CDR2 YFSETQ. The CDR3 extends over 15 amino acids. Trimming cost V 2 bases and J 0 bases, with 11 bases left between them. CDR3 nucleotides: TGCGCCAGCAGCTTCTCTACGGGCGCTAACTATGGCTACACCTTC. Amino acids: CASSFSTGANYGYTF.

V gene TRBV28 combines with J gene TRBJ1-6; D uncertain. Germline CDR1 is MDHEN and CDR2 is SYDVKM. Trimming shortened V by 3 bases and J by 7 bases, and 10 bases separated the two germline ends. The CDR3 length is 14 residues. The CDR3 spells CASSLEQRNSPLHF. The CDR3 coding sequence is TGTGCCAGCAGTTTGGAACAGAGGAATTCACCCCTCCACTTT. The whole variable domain, filled in from reference TRBV28 and TRBJ1-6, reads DVKVTQSSRYLVKRTGEKVFLECVQDMDHENMFWYRQDPGLGLRLIYFSYDVKMKEKGDIPEGYSVSREKKERFSLILESASTNQTSMYLCASSLEQRNSPLHFGNGTRLTVT.

The table lists this clone with a count of one. V and J are TRBV5-1 and TRBJ2-5; 8 bases align to TRBD2. V was pared by 4 bases and J by 5 bases, with 7 bases of the junction left unmatched. Germline V gene sequence: CDR1 SGHRS, CDR2 YFSETQ. The CDR3 is 14 residues long. CDR3 nucleotide sequence: TGCGCCAGCAGCCCTGGGGCTAGCGGGGAGACCCAGTACTTC. This gives the protein CASSPGASGETQYF.

The V and J genes are TRBV5-6 and TRBJ2-5; no definite D call. The V and J ends lost 0 bases and 1 base respectively, with 4 bases between them. This CDR3 has 13 residues. Looked up from germline, CDR1 is SGHDT and CDR2 is YYEEEE. The CDR3: CASSLGAQETQYF. The CDR3 coding sequence is TGTGCCAGCAGCTTGGGTGCCCAAGAGACCCAGTACTTC.

The gene calls are TRBV7-2 and TRBJ1-5, with TRBD1 matching 8 bases. The CDR3 extends over 15 amino acids. V trimming: 7 bases; J trimming: 2 bases; junction bases outside the gene matches: 7. The germline V gene has CDR1 SGHTA and CDR2 FQGNSA. Here the CDR3 DNA reads TGTGCCAGCACCCGACAGGGGATTGGCAATCAGCCCCAGCATTTT. Translating gives CASTRQGIGNQPQHF.

The rearrangement joins TRBV5-1 to TRBJ1-2; D remains unclear. The CDR3 totals 14 residues. The germline gives CDR1 SGHRS, CDR2 YFSETQ. V shed 6 bases and J shed 2 bases, with 14 bases lying between them. The CDR3 sequence is CASTESTGNYGYTF. CDR3 coding DNA: TGCGCCAGCACAGAATCGACGGGAAACTATGGCTACACCTTC.

This chain links TRBV10-3 with TRBJ2-7, with 9 bases that match TRBD1. The CDR3 length is 15 residues. V was clipped by 3 bases and J by 5 bases; unmatched bases: 8. Germline CDR1 is ENHRY and CDR2 is SYGVKD. CDR3 residues: CAISDPGQGRHEQYF. In nucleotides, the CDR3 is TGTGCCATCAGTGATCCGGGACAGGGAAGACACGAGCAGTACTTC.

This chain connects TRBV19 to TRBJ2-2; tentative D call: TRBD1 (5 bases). The CDR3 is made up of 16 amino acids. Germline-derived CDR1 and CDR2 are LNHDA and SQIVND (reference sequence). Trimming stripped 7 bases from V and 4 bases from J, with 19 bases between. DNA for the CDR3: TGTGCCAGTAAGAAGGGGTTCAATTACGGCACCGGGGAGCTGTTTTTT. This sequence encodes CASKKGFNYGTGELFF.

The DNA of the CDR3 is TGTGCCAGCAGCAAATTAGGACAGGGACGGTACGAGCAGTACTTC. Protein sequence: CASSKLGQGRYEQYF. The chain uses TRBV21-1 and TRBJ2-7; the table calls TRBD1, which could not be checked here. TRBV21-1 corresponds to a pseudogene. The CDR3 consists of 15 residues.